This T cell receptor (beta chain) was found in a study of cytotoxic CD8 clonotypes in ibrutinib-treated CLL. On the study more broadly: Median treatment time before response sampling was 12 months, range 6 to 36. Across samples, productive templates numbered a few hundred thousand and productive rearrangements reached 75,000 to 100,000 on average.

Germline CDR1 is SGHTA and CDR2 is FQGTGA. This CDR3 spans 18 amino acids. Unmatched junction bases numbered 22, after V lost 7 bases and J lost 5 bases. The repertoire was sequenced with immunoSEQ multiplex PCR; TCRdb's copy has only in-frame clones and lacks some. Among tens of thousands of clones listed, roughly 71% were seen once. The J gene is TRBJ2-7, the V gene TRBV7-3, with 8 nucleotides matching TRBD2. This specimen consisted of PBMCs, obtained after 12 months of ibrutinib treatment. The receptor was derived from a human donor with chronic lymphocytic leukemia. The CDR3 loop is CASTPLSNRREGRDEQYF. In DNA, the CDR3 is TGTGCCAGCACCCCCTTATCCAATCGACGGGAGGGCCGGGACGAGCAGTACTTC.